This TCR beta chain was recovered during a study of spatial heterogeneity in lung cancer. Sample time point: sample taken at primary tumor resection. No cell sorting; template was whole RNA from tumor, lung tissue or PBMC. The study's findings and limits: Mutation counts in tumors were tracked by counts of expanded intratumoral alpha and beta TCRs.

The sample holds many counts of this clonotype. Its antigen is currently unknown. CDR1 is SQVTM and CDR2 is ANQGSEA in the germline V gene. The CDR3 spans 15 residues. V lost 0 bases and J lost 7; bases outside the gene matches: 9. TCRdb used MiXCR to reprocess the 5' RACE reads, holding one entry per CDR3 protein. The sample carries under 20,000 distinct CDR3 sequences, approximately 6.3% recorded once. The source is a male donor with early-stage non-small cell lung cancer. The V gene is TRBV29-1, the J gene TRBJ2-3; TRBD2 agrees at 8 bases. Sequenced material: lung tumor tissue, taken at surgery. The DNA of the CDR3 is TGCAGCGTTGAAGATCGGTCGGGAGGGTTGAATACGCAGTATTTT. This sequence encodes CSVEDRSGGLNTQYF.